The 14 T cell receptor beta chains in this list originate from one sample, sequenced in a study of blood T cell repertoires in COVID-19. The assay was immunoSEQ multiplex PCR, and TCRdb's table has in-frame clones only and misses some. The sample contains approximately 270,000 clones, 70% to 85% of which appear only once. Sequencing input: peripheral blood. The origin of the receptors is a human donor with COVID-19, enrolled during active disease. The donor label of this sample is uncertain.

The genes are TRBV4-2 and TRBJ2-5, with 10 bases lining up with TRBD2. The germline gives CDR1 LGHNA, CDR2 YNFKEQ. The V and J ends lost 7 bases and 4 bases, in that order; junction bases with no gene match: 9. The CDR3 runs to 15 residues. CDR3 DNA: TGTGCCAGCACCGGGGAGCTAGCGGGAGCAGAGACCCAGTACTTC. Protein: CASTGELAGAETQYF.

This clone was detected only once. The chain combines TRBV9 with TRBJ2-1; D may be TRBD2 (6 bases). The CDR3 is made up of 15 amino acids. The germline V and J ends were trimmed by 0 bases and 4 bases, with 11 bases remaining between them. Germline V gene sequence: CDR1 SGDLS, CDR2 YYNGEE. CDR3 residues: CASSVVGGGYNEQFF. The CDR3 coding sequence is TGTGCCAGCAGCGTAGTAGGCGGAGGGTACAATGAGCAGTTCTTC.

The DNA of the CDR3 is TGTGCCTGGAGCCGGGACAGCCGTAATGAAAAACTGTTTTTT. This gives the protein CAWSRDSRNEKLFF. The rearrangement uses TRBV30 and TRBJ1-4; TRBD1 aligns across 7 bases. V shed 3 bases and J 4 bases; nucleotides not matched to a gene: 5. Germline V gene data show CDR1 as GTSNPN and CDR2 as SVGIG (reference sequence). The CDR3 sequence is 14 residues long. The full variable domain, in which reference TRBV30 and TRBJ1-4 provide the parts outside the CDR3, is SQTIHQWPATLVQPVGSPLSLECTVEGTSNPNLYWYRQAAGRGLQLLFYSVGIGQISSEVPQNLSASRPQDRQFILSSKKLLLSDSGFYLCAWSRDSRNEKLFFGSGTQLSVL.

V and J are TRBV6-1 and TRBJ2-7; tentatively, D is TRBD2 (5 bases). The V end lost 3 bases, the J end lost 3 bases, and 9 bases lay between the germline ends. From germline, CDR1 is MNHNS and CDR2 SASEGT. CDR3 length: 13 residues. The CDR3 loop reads CASSETIGYEQYF. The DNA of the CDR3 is TGTGCCAGCAGTGAGACTATCGGCTACGAGCAGTACTTC.

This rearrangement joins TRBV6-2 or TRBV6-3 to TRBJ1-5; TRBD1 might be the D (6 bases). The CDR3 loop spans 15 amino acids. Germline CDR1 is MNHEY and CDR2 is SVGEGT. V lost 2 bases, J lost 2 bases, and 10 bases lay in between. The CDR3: CASSYRGNGNQPQHF. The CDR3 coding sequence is TGTGCCAGCAGTTACAGGGGGAACGGCAATCAGCCCCAGCATTTT.

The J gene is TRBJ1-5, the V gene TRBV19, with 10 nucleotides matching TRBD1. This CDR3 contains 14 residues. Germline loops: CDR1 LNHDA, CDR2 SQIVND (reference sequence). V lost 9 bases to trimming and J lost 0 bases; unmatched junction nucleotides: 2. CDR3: CASRDRGSNQPQHF. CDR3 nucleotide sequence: TGTGCCAGCAGGGACAGGGGTAGCAATCAGCCCCAGCATTTT.

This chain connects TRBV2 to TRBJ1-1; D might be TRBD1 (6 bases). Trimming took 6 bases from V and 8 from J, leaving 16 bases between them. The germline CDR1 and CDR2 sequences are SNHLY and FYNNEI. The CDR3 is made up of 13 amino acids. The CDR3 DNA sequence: TGTGCCAGCAGATTTGACAGGTTGTCGGAAGCTTTCTTT. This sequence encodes CASRFDRLSEAFF.

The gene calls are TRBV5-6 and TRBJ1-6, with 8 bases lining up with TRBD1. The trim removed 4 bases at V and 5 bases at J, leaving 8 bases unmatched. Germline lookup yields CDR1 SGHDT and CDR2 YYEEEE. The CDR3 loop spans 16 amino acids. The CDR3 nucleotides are TGTGCCAGCAGCACCGGACAGGGCAGGCATAATTCACCCCTCCACTTT. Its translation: CASSTGQGRHNSPLHF.

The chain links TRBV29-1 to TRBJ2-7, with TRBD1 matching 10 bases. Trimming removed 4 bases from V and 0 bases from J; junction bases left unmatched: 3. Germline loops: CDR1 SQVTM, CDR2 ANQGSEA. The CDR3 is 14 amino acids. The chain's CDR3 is CSVGQGASSYEQYF. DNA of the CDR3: TGCAGCGTTGGACAGGGGGCCAGCTCCTACGAGCAGTACTTC.

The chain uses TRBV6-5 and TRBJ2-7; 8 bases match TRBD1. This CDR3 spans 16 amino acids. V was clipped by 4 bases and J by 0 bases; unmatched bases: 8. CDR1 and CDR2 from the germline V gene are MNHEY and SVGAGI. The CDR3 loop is CASSSPRQGFSYEQYF. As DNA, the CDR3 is TGTGCCAGCAGTTCCCCGAGACAGGGGTTCTCCTACGAGCAGTACTTC.

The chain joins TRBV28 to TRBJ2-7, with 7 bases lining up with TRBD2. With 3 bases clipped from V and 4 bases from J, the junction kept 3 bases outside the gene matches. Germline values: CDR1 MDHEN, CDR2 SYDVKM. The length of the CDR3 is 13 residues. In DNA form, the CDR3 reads TGTGCCAGCAGTTTGGGGGGGGGATACGAGCAGTACTTC. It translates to CASSLGGGYEQYF.

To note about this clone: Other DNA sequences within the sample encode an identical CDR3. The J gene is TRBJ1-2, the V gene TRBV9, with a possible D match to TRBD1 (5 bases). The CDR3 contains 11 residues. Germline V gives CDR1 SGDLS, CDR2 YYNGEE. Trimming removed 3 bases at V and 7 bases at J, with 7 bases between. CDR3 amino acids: CASSAGGGYTF. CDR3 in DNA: TGTGCCAGCAGCGCGGGGGGTGGCTACACCTTC.

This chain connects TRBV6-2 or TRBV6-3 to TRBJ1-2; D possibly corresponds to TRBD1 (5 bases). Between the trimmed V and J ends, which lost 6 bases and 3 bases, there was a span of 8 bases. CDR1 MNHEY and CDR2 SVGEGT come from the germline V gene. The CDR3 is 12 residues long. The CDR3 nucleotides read TGTGCCAGCAGCCGGGACTACTATGGCTACACCTTC. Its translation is CASSRDYYGYTF.

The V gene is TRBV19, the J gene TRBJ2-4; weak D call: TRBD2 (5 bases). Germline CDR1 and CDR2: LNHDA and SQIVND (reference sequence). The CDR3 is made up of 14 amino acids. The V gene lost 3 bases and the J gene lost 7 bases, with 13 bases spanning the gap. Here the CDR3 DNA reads TGTGCCAGTAGTATTGTGGGGTCGGGGAACATTCAGTACTTC. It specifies CASSIVGSGNIQYF. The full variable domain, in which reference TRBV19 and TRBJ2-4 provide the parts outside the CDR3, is DGGITQSPKYLFRKEGQNVTLSCEQNLNHDAMYWYRQDPGQGLRLIYYSQIVNDFQKGDIAEGYSVSREKKESFPLTVTSAQKNPTAFYLCASSIVGSGNIQYFGAGTRLSVL.